Listed below are T cell receptor beta chains from one sample, sequenced in a study of blood T cell repertoires in COVID-19. Here immunoSEQ multiplex PCR was the method, and the copy in TCRdb shows in-frame clones only, minus some. This sample has around 380,000 clones, with 81% found just once. The sample taken for sequencing was peripheral blood. These receptors all come from a human donor with acute or convalescent COVID-19. The donor label of this sample is uncertain. The conserved cysteine and the conserved F or W are not part of the CDR3 here. A D gene is named only where the DNA matches it firmly.

TRBJ2-1	TRBV5-1	TRBD1	ASSPGPGGYNEQF
TRBJ2-4	TRBV27	NA	ASSEFGLASGKNIQY
TRBJ1-5	TRBV24-1	NA	ATSEGGNQPQH
TRBJ1-6	TRBV27	TRBD1	ASRLGTGNAPLH
TRBJ2-7	TRBV5-6	NA	ASSFPGRDEQY
TRBJ1-2	TRBV19	NA	ASSLGRLGLGYT
TRBJ2-5	TRBV6-5	NA	ASSYSPVQETQY
TRBJ2-7	TRBV6-5	NA	ASRDWTYEQY
TRBJ1-4	TRBV5-6	NA	ASSLWVGPRGTEKLF
TRBJ2-3	TRBV6-5	NA	ASTERGWTDTQY
TRBJ1-5	TRBV7-9	TRBD1	ASSPDVDRDRVEQPQH
TRBJ2-1	TRBV7-9	TRBD1	ASSLEGWDRGNEQF
TRBJ1-2	TRBV5-6	TRBD1	ASSPQGTGGYGYT
TRBJ1-6	TRBV24-1	NA	ATSDLGRRNNSPLH
TRBJ2-7	TRBV5-1	NA	ASSLGTSVEQY
TRBJ1-2	TRBV27	NA	ASSPFREVNYGYT
TRBJ1-6	TRBV7-9	NA	ASSLQGRNSPLH
TRBJ2-5	TRBV9	NA	ASSGPPQGSQETQY
TRBJ2-7	TRBV28	NA	ASSSNPMVRY
TRBJ2-2	TRBV7-8	TRBD2	ASSFGTSDTGELF
TRBJ1-2	TRBV5-4	TRBD1	ASSFRSAGGETT
TRBJ1-1	TRBV18	NA	ASSPLAENTEAF
TRBJ1-2	TRBV11-2	NA	ASSLQGYGYT
TRBJ1-5	TRBV2	NA	ASSVGRRANQPQH
TRBJ2-1	TRBV5-1	NA	ASSLGEGAYNEQF
TRBJ2-1	TRBV6-1	TRBD2	ASSRLAGGPDEQF
TRBJ2-3	TRBV7-9	NA	ASSLVGGTDTQY
TRBJ2-7	TRBV6-5	NA	ASRGAYLSYEQY
TRBJ2-7	TRBV5-4	NA	ASSLARGSAYEQY
TRBJ2-1	TRBV27	TRBD2	ASSLGTSGTREQF
TRBJ2-2	TRBV24-1	NA	ATQPTGFVTGELF
TRBJ1-2	TRBV7-8	TRBD1	ASSLAPLQGQGYGYT
TRBJ2-2	TRBV30	TRBD2	AWTKREGVGTGELF
TRBJ1-2	TRBV3-1/TRBV3-2	NA	ASSQGQVAGYT
TRBJ1-2	TRBV6-6	TRBD1	ASRENRGRDYGYT
TRBJ1-4	TRBV15	NA	ATSRDGEAKLF
TRBJ1-6	TRBV28	NA	ASRTRGEGRMNSPLH
TRBJ1-5	TRBV2	TRBD1	ASRHHSGTGNFLVNQPQH
TRBJ2-5	TRBV7-2	TRBD2	ASSSTSGGAETQY
TRBJ1-3	TRBV6-5	TRBD1	ASDDRVSGNTIY
TRBJ2-7	TRBV5-5	TRBD1	ASSLTGVIVREQY
TRBJ2-1	TRBV20-1	TRBD2	SASFLAVEQF
TRBJ1-5	TRBV3-1/TRBV3-2	NA	ASSQGLLSNQPQH
TRBJ2-3	TRBV5-3	NA	ARKVRPSWDTQY
TRBJ2-2	TRBV28	NA	ASSQHSQGGGELF
TRBJ1-2	TRBV30	NA	AWSQGGSYGYT
TRBJ2-7	TRBV7-2	NA	ASSLGRGPSSYEQY
TRBJ1-1	TRBV12-5	TRBD1	ASGWAGQGGMNTEAF
TRBJ1-1	TRBV30	NA	AWRPYQGWNTEAF
TRBJ1-1	TRBV6-5	NA	ASTIRGTNTEAF
TRBJ2-1	TRBV7-2	TRBD2	ASSISGSPYNEQF
TRBJ1-3	TRBV30	NA	AWKRGHGNTIY
TRBJ1-2	TRBV12-3/TRBV12-4	NA	ASSYTGIGGYT
TRBJ2-5	TRBV3-1/TRBV3-2	TRBD2	ASSARLAETQY
TRBJ2-2	TRBV7-9	NA	ASSPGTGELF
TRBJ1-6	TRBV6-5	TRBD1	ASSYTGAGNSPLH
TRBJ1-1	TRBV2	NA	ASRETVASRAF
TRBJ2-7	TRBV27	NA	ASSLGRAYEQY
TRBJ2-7	TRBV6-2/TRBV6-3	NA	ASSYSGHPYEQY
TRBJ1-2	TRBV2	NA	ASSERQFQSVGSSYGYT